The TCR beta chain under discussion was sequenced for a study of T-cell memory formation after mild COVID-19. The overall study: There were largely donor-specific TCR clusters.

General study findings and limits: Cross-reactive memory appears to have joined, as suggested by some responding clones showing up in pre-infection memory.

V was pared by 1 base and J by 3 bases, with 6 bases of the junction left unmatched. The length of the CDR3 is 15 residues. Per germline, CDR1 SGHKS and CDR2 YYEKEE (reference sequence). Comment on this clonotype: Antigen unknown.

TCRdb passed the 5' RACE reads through MiXCR, listing each CDR3 protein once. This table has under 550,000 distinct CDR3 sequences, roughly 18% appearing once. The sample was PBMCs or a T cell subset sorted from them (not recorded which). The genes are TRBV5-5 and TRBJ1-2; 7 bases agree with TRBD1. This clonotype originated in a man between 18 and 29 years old who had mild COVID-19 (a few samples of this study predate the infection). Cell type and time point are not known. The CDR3 sequence is CASSLLNRGDYGYTF. In nucleotides, the CDR3 is TGTGCCAGCAGCTTGTTGAACAGGGGTGACTATGGCTACACCTTC.